The 20 T cell receptor beta chains given below trace back to one sample, sequenced in a study of blood T cells in healthy people across ages. The authors ran a second PCR of about 6 to 11 cycles using a sample-barcoded 5' primer and a J-beta primer mix. TCRdb itself ran the 5' RACE reads through MiXCR, one entry per CDR3 protein. This table has 590,000 or so distinct CDR3 sequences, approximately 30% appearing once. Specimen: blood. The receptors here all came from an elderly woman in good health.

This clonotype was detected ten times or more. The chain links TRBV29-1 to TRBJ2-1; the match to TRBD1 covers 9 bases. There are 13 residues in the CDR3. Germline V gene data show CDR1 as SQVTM and CDR2 as ANQGSEA. J lost 5 bases, V lost 5 bases, and 4 bases had no gene match. Here the CDR3 reads CSVPGQGNNEQFF. The CDR3 DNA follows: TGCAGCGTTCCGGGACAGGGCAACAATGAGCAGTTCTTC.

This clonotype was seen many times. The genes are TRBV6-5 and TRBJ1-6; the D is unclear. CDR1 and CDR2 (germline): MNHEY, SVGAGI. This CDR3 spans 14 amino acids. With 1 base removed from V and 7 bases from J, the gap between germline ends came to 8 bases. Here the CDR3 reads CASSYLAENSPLHF. The CDR3 coding sequence is TGTGCCAGCAGTTACTTGGCAGAAAATTCACCCCTCCACTTT.

This clonotype was seen many times. The gene calls are TRBV20-1 and TRBJ1-2; D is perhaps TRBD1 (5 bases). V gave up 3 bases and J gave up 6 bases, with 14 bases separating them. The CDR3 contains 13 residues. The germline V gene encodes CDR1 DFQATT and CDR2 SNEGSKA (reference sequence). The CDR3, as DNA: TGCAGTGCTAGGAGGGGCCTTACTGATGGCTACACCTTC. Protein sequence: CSARRGLTDGYTF.

This clonotype was counted a few times. The junction departs from germline at one end; a sequencing error may be responsible. The rearrangement links TRBV7-7 to TRBJ2-3; 9 nucleotides line up with TRBD1. The CDR3 spans 15 residues. Germline CDR1 and CDR2: SSHAT and FNYEAQ (reference sequence). Here the CDR3 reads CASSLTDRGTDTQYF. As DNA, the CDR3 is TGTGCTAGCAGCTTAACCGACAGGGGGACAGATACGCAGTATTTT.

The sample holds many counts of this clonotype. The V gene is TRBV7-3, the J gene TRBJ2-3, with D uncertain. Trimming took off 5 bases at V and 2 bases at J, with 11 bases between the two ends. CDR3 length equals 14 residues. The germline gives CDR1 SGHTA, CDR2 FQGTGA. CDR3 in amino acids: CASSPNSITDTQYF. CDR3 bases: TGTGCCAGCAGCCCCAACTCGATCACAGATACGCAGTATTTT. Looking up the rest from reference TRBV7-3 and TRBJ2-3 gives the full variable domain: GAGVSQTPSNKVTEKGKYVELRCDPISGHTALYWYRQSLGQGPEFLIYFQGTGAADDSGLPNDRFFAVRPEGSVSTLKIQRTERGDSAVYLCASSPNSITDTQYFGPGTRLTVL.

About this clonotype: This may stem from a read error, because a much larger clone lies one nucleotide away. This chain joins TRBV7-2 and TRBJ2-5, with no clear D. The end of the DNA aligns better with TRBJ2-7, so the J call may be wrong. CDR3 size: 13 residues. Germline-derived CDR1 and CDR2 are SGHTA and FQGNSA. This CDR3 is CASSLARGDEQYF. The CDR3 region has the DNA TGTGCCAGCAGCTTAGCGCGTGGTGACGAGCAGTACTTC.

In this sample, this clonotype turned up many times. The genes are TRBV20-1 and TRBJ2-7; 8 nucleotides align to TRBD2. The length of the CDR3 is 14 residues. With 3 bases clipped from V and 0 bases from J, the junction kept 4 bases outside the gene matches. CDR1 is DFQATT, CDR2 SNEGSKA, per germline (reference sequence). CDR3 coding DNA: TGCAGTGCTAGTTCGACTAGCGTCTCCTACGAGCAGTACTTC. This codes for CSASSTSVSYEQYF.

Of note for this clonotype: This may arise from a read error, as a much more abundant clone is one base away. The V and J genes are TRBV6-2 or TRBV6-3 and TRBJ2-7; 11 nucleotides agree with TRBD1. The CDR3 has 14 residues. Germline-derived CDR1 and CDR2 are MNHEY and SVGEGT. Germline trimming cut 6 bases from V and 2 bases from J; bases unmatched to any gene: 3. CDR3 loop: CASRRDRGAYEQYV. As DNA, the CDR3 is TGTGCCAGCAGGAGGGACAGGGGGGCCTACGAGCAGTACGTC.

This clonotype was detected ten times or more. The rearrangement links TRBV9 to TRBJ1-2; 8 bases match TRBD1. Trimming at V came to 4 bases and at J to 4 bases, leaving 6 bases not matched to a gene. The CDR3 is 14 residues long. Germline V gene data show CDR1 as SGDLS and CDR2 as YYNGEE. The CDR3 DNA reads as TGTGCCAGCAGCAAGGGACAGGCAAGCTATGGCTACACCTTC. This gives the protein CASSKGQASYGYTF.

The table lists this clonotype with many counts. The chain carries TRBV6-2 or TRBV6-3 and TRBJ1-5; possibly TRBD1 for D (5 bases). The CDR3 sequence is 14 residues long. Trimming left V 6 bases short and J 7 bases short, with 16 bases between. CDR1 is MNHEY, CDR2 SVGEGT, per germline. DNA for the CDR3: TGTGCCAGCAGACGGGACTCGGTGGCGCAGCCCCAGCATTTT. It translates to CASRRDSVAQPQHF.

This clonotype was recorded a few times. This rearrangement joins TRBV5-1 to TRBJ1-1, with no clear D. Trimming left V 4 bases short and J 5 bases short, with 12 bases between. There are 13 residues in the CDR3. Germline lookup yields CDR1 SGHRS and CDR2 YFSETQ. CDR3 nucleotide sequence: TGCGCCAGCAGCCTATCGCAAGTAACTGAAGCTTTCTTT. It yields the protein CASSLSQVTEAFF.

This clonotype has ten or more counts. The chain recombines TRBV5-1 with TRBJ2-3, with 7 bases matching TRBD1. The V and J ends lost 4 bases and 5 bases, in that order; junction bases with no gene match: 7. In germline, CDR1 is SGHRS, CDR2 YFSETQ. The CDR3 has 14 residues. CDR3 residues: CASSLGTALDTQYF. CDR3 in DNA: TGCGCCAGCAGCCTTGGGACAGCTCTAGATACGCAGTATTTT.

This chain uses TRBV30 with TRBJ1-4; perhaps TRBD1 as D (5 bases). Deletions cut 2 bases from V and 2 bases from J, with 15 bases between. There are 16 residues in the CDR3. The germline V gene has CDR1 GTSNPN and CDR2 SVGIG (reference sequence). The CDR3 DNA reads as TGTGCCTGGAGTCCCGGGGGGGTGGGGACTAATGAAAAACTGTTTTTT. This gives the protein CAWSPGGVGTNEKLFF.

The V and J genes are TRBV7-2 and TRBJ2-1; TRBD2 agrees at 8 bases. This CDR3 contains 17 residues. Germline V gene sequence: CDR1 SGHTA, CDR2 FQGNSA. V lost 1 base and J lost 6; bases outside the gene matches: 11. The CDR3 sequence: CASSLVGSAGGGNEQFF. CDR3 coding DNA: TGTGCCAGCAGCTTAGTGGGGTCGGCGGGGGGCGGCAATGAGCAGTTCTTC.

This clonotype occurred many times. J is TRBJ2-3 and V is TRBV27; no reliable D call. The CDR3 totals 13 residues. With 4 bases removed from V and 1 base from J, the gap between germline ends came to 6 bases. Germline V gives CDR1 MNHEY, CDR2 SMNVEV (reference sequence). DNA of the CDR3: TGTGCCAGCAGTTCTCGGGGCACAGATACGCAGTATTTT. Protein: CASSSRGTDTQYF.

This clonotype was detected only a few times. A much larger clonotype is one base distant, so this may be a read error. The rearrangement joins TRBV15 to TRBJ2-1; TRBD2 might be the D (5 bases). The CDR3 runs to 14 residues. Germline V gene sequence: CDR1 LNHNV, CDR2 YYDKDF (reference sequence). V lost 5 bases and J lost 9, with 17 bases in between. The CDR3 here is CATSRRRPPSEQFF. CDR3 DNA sequence: TGTGCCACCAGCCGGCGGAGGCCTCCTTCTGAGCAGTTCTTC. Based on the CDR3 plus reference TRBV15 and TRBJ2-1, the full variable domain is DAMVIQNPRYQVTQFGKPVTLSCSQTLNHNVMYWYQQKSSQAPKLLFHYYDKDFNNEADTPDNFQSRRPNTSFCFLDIRSPGLGDTAMYLCATSRRRPPSEQFFGPGTRLTVL.

Many counts were recorded for this clonotype. This chain links TRBV5-4 with TRBJ2-3; the match to TRBD2 covers 9 bases. This CDR3 region has 15 residues. Germline trimming cut 5 bases from V and 2 bases from J; bases unmatched to any gene: 6. Per the germline V gene, CDR1 is SGHNT and CDR2 is YYREEE (reference sequence). CDR3 in amino acids: CASSSAGGFTDTQYF. The DNA for the CDR3 is TGTGCCAGCAGTTCTGCGGGGGGGTTCACAGATACGCAGTATTTT.

CDR3 residues: CASSLMTSGGNEQFF. The DNA for the CDR3 is TGCGCCAGCAGCTTGATGACTAGCGGGGGCAATGAGCAGTTCTTC. The chain recombines TRBV5-1 with TRBJ2-1; 12 positions match TRBD2. CDR1 SGHRS and CDR2 YFSETQ come from the germline V gene. After removal of 1 base from V and 6 bases from J, the junction contained 2 bases not matched to a gene. This CDR3 contains 15 residues.

The V and J genes are TRBV6-1 and TRBJ2-3; 7 bases line up with TRBD2. V gave up 3 bases and J gave up 6 bases; unmatched junction bases: 12. Germline CDR1 reads MNHNS; CDR2 reads SASEGT. This CDR3 contains 16 residues. This chain's CDR3 is CASSEVGTVTSDTQYF. The CDR3 DNA is TGTGCCAGCAGTGAGGTGGGGACCGTGACTAGCGATACGCAGTATTTT.

This clonotype was picked up many times. The CDR3 nucleotides read TGTGCCTGGAGTGTAGGGACAGGGCCCGGGGCCAACGTCCTGACTTTC. It codes for CAWSVGTGPGANVLTF. The rearrangement uses TRBV30 and TRBJ2-6, with 9 bases that match TRBD1. Trimming took 0 bases from V and 4 from J; bases not matched to a gene: 4. The length of the CDR3 is 16 residues. Germline-derived CDR1 and CDR2 are GTSNPN and SVGIG (reference sequence). Looking up the rest from reference TRBV30 and TRBJ2-6 gives the full variable domain: SQTIHQWPATLVQPVGSPLSLECTVEGTSNPNLYWYRQAAGRGLQLLFYSVGIGQISSEVPQNLSASRPQDRQFILSSKKLLLSDSGFYLCAWSVGTGPGANVLTFGAGSRLTVL.